A single sample gave rise to the 14 T cell receptor beta chains below, sequenced in a study of T-cell reconstitution after alpha-beta-depleted transplantation in children. Molecular barcoding with unique molecular identifiers was used for the TCRbeta library. TCRdb re-called the PCR reads through MiXCR, storing one row per CDR3 protein. This table has a few hundred thousand distinct CDR3 sequences, 9.7% appearing once. The source was PBMCs from the stem cell graft donor, collected from the stem cell graft. These receptors were taken from a human donor who donated a stem cell graft to a child with SCID.

This chain links TRBV5-4 with TRBJ1-1; D may be TRBD1 (5 bases). CDR1 and CDR2 from the germline V gene are SGHNT and YYREEE (reference sequence). V was clipped by 5 bases and J by 10 bases, with 15 bases between them. The CDR3 sequence is 12 residues long. Here the CDR3 reads CASSMRGDRAFF. In nucleotides, the CDR3 is TGTGCCAGCAGTATGAGGGGTGATAGAGCTTTCTTT.

This clonotype appeared many times. The chain employs TRBV15 and TRBJ1-4; D gene unclear. Trimming took 0 bases from V and 8 from J, leaving 7 bases between them. The germline V gene has CDR1 LNHNV and CDR2 YYDKDF (reference sequence). This CDR3 is built from 13 residues. This CDR3 reads CATSRDREEKLFF. In DNA, the CDR3 is TGTGCCACCAGCAGAGATAGGGAGGAAAAACTGTTTTTT.

This clonotype was seen ten or more times. The chain joins TRBV6-2 or TRBV6-3 to TRBJ2-1; 11 positions agree with TRBD2. The CDR3 is 15 amino acids. Trimming at V came to 3 bases and at J to 10 bases, leaving 8 bases not matched to a gene. Germline CDR1 reads MNHEY; CDR2 reads SVGEGT. The CDR3 is CASSYSGGASSEQFF. The CDR3 coding sequence is TGTGCCAGCAGTTATAGCGGGGGGGCCTCGTCCGAGCAGTTCTTC.

Concerning this clonotype: A much larger clone lies one base from this, so it may be a read error. V and J are TRBV6-1 and TRBJ1-5; TRBD1 aligns across 7 bases. The germline V gene encodes CDR1 MNHNS and CDR2 SASEGT. The CDR3 covers 15 residues. The DNA for the CDR3 is TGTGCCAGCAGTCCGAGGACAGGAAGCAATCAGCCCAAGCATTTT. Translation: CASSPRTGSNQPKHF.

This clonotype was found many times. This chain connects TRBV6-5 to TRBJ1-4; 7 positions match TRBD1. Unmatched junction bases numbered 4, after V lost 5 bases and J lost 4 bases. This CDR3 has 14 amino acids. CDR1 is MNHEY, CDR2 SVGAGI, per germline. CDR3 nucleotides: TGTGCCAGCAGTAGGGGGCTAGGTAATGAAAAACTGTTTTTT. It specifies CASSRGLGNEKLFF.

This clonotype showed up many times. CDR3 sequence reads: CASSLSLSSSEQYF. CDR3 coding DNA: TGTGCCAGCAGCTTAAGCTTGAGTTCCAGCGAGCAGTACTTC. The chain recombines TRBV7-3 with TRBJ2-7, with D unclear. There are 14 residues in the CDR3. Germline V gene data show CDR1 as SGHTA and CDR2 as FQGTGA. V was shortened by 1 base and J by 6 bases, with 13 bases between the two germline ends.

This clonotype was observed many times. The V gene is TRBV4-1, the J gene TRBJ2-7, with D tentatively TRBD1 (6 bases). Trimming left V 3 bases short and J 1 base short, with 10 bases between. There are 14 residues in the CDR3. Germline loops: CDR1 MGHRA, CDR2 YSYEKL. CDR3: CASSHLGQSYEQYF. The CDR3 DNA follows: TGCGCCAGCAGCCATTTGGGACAATCCTACGAGCAGTACTTC.

In regard to this clonotype: Just one base apart from a much larger clone, this may be a read error. This sequence joins TRBV9 and TRBJ2-7; D may be TRBD1 or TRBD2 (5 bases each). CDR3 length: 15 amino acids. CDR1 and CDR2 (germline): SGDLS, YYNGEE. Trimming took off 0 bases at V and 3 bases at J, with 13 bases between the two ends. CDR3 residues: CASSVARGPDYEQYF. CDR3 nucleotide sequence: TGTGCCAGCAGCGTAGCCCGGGGACCCGACTACGAGCAGTACTTC. Filled out from reference TRBV9 and TRBJ2-7, the complete variable domain reads DSGVTQTPKHLITATGQRVTLRCSPRSGDLSVYWYQQSLDQGLQFLIQYYNGEERAKGNILERFSAQQFPDLHSELNLSSLELGDSALYFCASSVARGPDYEQYFGPGTRLTVT.

Many counts were recorded for this clonotype. The chain uses TRBV15 and TRBJ2-3, with D possibly being TRBD2 (7 bases). The CDR3 totals 17 residues. Germline V gene sequence: CDR1 LNHNV, CDR2 YYDKDF (reference sequence). The V and J ends lost 1 base and 4 bases respectively, with 18 bases between them. The CDR3 sequence is CATSRALGGAAADTQYF. The CDR3 DNA reads as TGTGCCACCAGCAGAGCCCTGGGGGGGGCGGCGGCAGATACGCAGTATTTT.

This clonotype has ten or more counts. J is TRBJ1-2 and V is TRBV7-2, with D unclear. Germline CDR1 is SGHTA and CDR2 is FQGNSA. V was cut by 0 bases and J by 4 bases, with 3 bases left in between. The CDR3 is made up of 12 amino acids. This CDR3 reads CASSLATYGYTF. The CDR3, as DNA: TGTGCCAGCAGCTTAGCCACCTATGGCTACACCTTC.

This chain connects TRBV5-5 to TRBJ2-7; D tentatively reads TRBD1 or TRBD2 (5 bases each). This CDR3 has 15 amino acids. Per the germline V gene, CDR1 is SGHKS and CDR2 is YYEKEE (reference sequence). V shed 2 bases and J shed 1 base, with 13 bases lying between them. In DNA form, the CDR3 reads TGTGCCAGCAGCTTAGGGGACGACGGATCCTACGAGCAGTACTTC. This gives the protein CASSLGDDGSYEQYF.

This clonotype was seen repeatedly, ten times or more. The chain employs TRBV4-3 and TRBJ1-2; perhaps TRBD1 as D (5 bases). This CDR3 has 15 amino acids. The V gene lost 0 bases and the J gene lost 5 bases, with 13 bases spanning the gap. Germline V gene lookup returns CDR1 LGHNA and CDR2 YSLEER. The CDR3 reads CASSQDTYGGYGYTF. The CDR3 DNA reads TGCGCCAGCAGCCAAGATACTTATGGGGGGTATGGCTACACCTTC.

The chain is built from TRBV7-2 and TRBJ1-1; D uncertain. V was pared by 5 bases and J by 1 base, with 11 bases between. The CDR3 is 14 amino acids. Germline V gives CDR1 SGHTA, CDR2 FQGNSA. CDR3 amino acids: CASSRVRGNTEAFF. In DNA, the CDR3 is TGTGCCAGCAGCCGGGTGCGCGGGAACACTGAAGCTTTCTTT. The complete variable domain, with remaining parts taken from reference TRBV7-2 and TRBJ1-1, reads GAGVSQSPSNKVTEKGKDVELRCDPISGHTALYWYRQSLGQGLEFLIYFQGNSAPDKSGLPSDRFSAERTGGSVSTLTIQRTQQEDSAVYLCASSRVRGNTEAFFGQGTRLTVV.

Many counts were recorded for this clonotype. The chain employs TRBV6-5 and TRBJ2-7; D uncertain. Trimming pared 0 bases from V and 4 bases from J, leaving 7 bases between. The CDR3 length is 13 residues. Looked up from germline, CDR1 is MNHEY and CDR2 is SVGAGI. The CDR3 protein is CASSYSPAYEQYF. The CDR3, as DNA: TGTGCCAGCAGTTACTCACCCGCTTACGAGCAGTACTTC.